This T cell receptor (beta chain) appears in the sequencing data of a study of T cells in Graves' hyperthyroidism and ophthalmopathy. Notes on the study in general: In the blood, most expanded thyroid clonotypes above 0.001 appeared as well.

Per germline, CDR1 SEHNR and CDR2 FQNEAQ (reference sequence). With 5 bases clipped from V and 4 bases from J, the junction kept 7 bases outside the gene matches. The CDR3 runs 14 residues. RNA transcripts served as the template for amplifying TCR beta CDR3 regions. Researchers ran a first-round RT-PCR on the TCR CDR3 using the HTBI primer set. TCRdb called the multiplex PCR reads again in MiXCR, with one record for every CDR3 protein. The sample has more than 550,000 distinct CDR3 sequences; around 16% are singletons. The PBMCs studied were ones that came from 10 ml fresh peripheral blood. The sample holds many counts of this clonotype. Its antigen is unidentified.

The TCR comes from a man aged 50 to 59 with Graves' hyperthyroidism. Material: blood. The chain couples TRBV7-9 to TRBJ2-7, with 8 positions matching TRBD1. CDR3 DNA: TGTGCCAGCAGCACGGACAGGGTGTCATACGAGCAGTACTTC. It codes for CASSTDRVSYEQYF.